This T cell receptor beta chain was sequenced during a study of T cells in Graves' hyperthyroidism and ophthalmopathy. CDR3 length: 14 residues. From germline, CDR1 is MDHEN and CDR2 SYDVKM. V lost 5 bases and J lost 9, with 18 bases in between. Amplified TCR beta CDR3 regions came from RNA transcripts. With the HTBI primer set, the TCR CDR3 went through a first round of RT-PCR. TCRdb redid the calling of the multiplex PCR reads with MiXCR, one entry per CDR3 protein. The sample lists hundreds of thousands of distinct CDR3 sequences; about a sixth were seen once. This clonotype occurred many times. Sequencing was performed on blood. The chain uses TRBV28 and TRBJ2-3; weak D call: TRBD2 (6 bases). This TCR derives from a woman aged 18-35 years with Graves' hyperthyroidism. The CDR3 nucleotides read TGTGCCAGCAGTCTCGGGACTCCCAGGAGGACGCAGTATTTT. Its translation: CASSLGTPRRTQYF.